This T cell receptor beta chain was profiled in a study of metastatic and nonmetastatic thyroid tumors. No patient received treatment before thyroid surgery. V shed 2 bases and J shed 6 bases, with 12 bases lying between them. CDR1 is MNHEY and CDR2 is SMNVEV in the germline V gene (reference sequence). The CDR3 extends over 14 amino acids. TCRdb redid the clone calls on the PCR reads using MiXCR. The sample lists some 28,000 clones, less than 25% occurring once. This clone was seen many times. This sample includes further DNA sequences coding for the same CDR3. This receptor was identified in a female donor with papillary thyroid cancer or a benign thyroid nodule (not recorded which). Some clones in this sample may be carry-over from other donors' samples. The chain employs TRBV27 and TRBJ2-3; a possible D gene is TRBD2 (5 bases). The sample comprised blood. The CDR3 sequence: CASSLTGWEDTQYF. CDR3 DNA: TGTGCCAGCAGTTTAACGGGGTGGGAGGATACGCAGTATTTT.